Listed here is a single TCR beta chain. Its target antigen remains unknown. Nothing much larger sits one base from this clone, and base qualities are not available. Receptors were amplified or captured by the immunoSEQ multiplex PCR assay. Per the authors' processing: A statistical classification framework was built to diagnose cytomegalovirus status from the catalog of TCR beta chain sequences. The source is immuneACCESS, and TCRdb retained only in-frame sequences with V and J called. Part of the clones is not carried over; for the studies checked, unresolved V genes explain less than half of this, and the remainder is unexplained. V, J and clone size were drawn from that table, and D and trimming were deduced from the DNA. Present in this sample are over 110,000 clones, approximately 86% of which were seen just once. The ten most abundant clones make up 8.5% to 9.5% of the sample. Separate from the approximately 700-subject first cohort, the validation cohort of over 90 subjects was the group to which the donors belonged.

The data are from a study of cytomegalovirus exposure and HLA in healthy donors (dated by TCRdb to the late 2010s). Study-level background: A later analysis indicated that the 130 or so validation repertoires were generated on the platform also employed for the approximately 670 repertoires of the first cohort. The aim of the study was to test whether cataloging public T cell receptors could identify signatures of past pathogen exposure. Along with the 666-subject first cohort, a separate validation cohort of some 130 different subjects was used. To predict cytomegalovirus infection status, the study combined high-throughput TCR immunosequencing, statistical association of individual TCRs with disease status, and machine learning.

There are 14 amino acids in the CDR3, from cysteine to phenylalanine inclusive. Solely the CDR3 DNA is kept, with 42 bases framed from the first base. The CDR1 and CDR2 encoded by the germline V gene are SGHDT and YYEEEE. V is cut back by 4 bases and J by 0 bases, with 4 bases in the junction unmatched. The investigation overall reported the following: All 130 or so repertoires were used to score co-occurrence in the validation cohort in a later analysis, because that analysis had no HLA typing for the cohort. Three of the identified cytomegalovirus-associated TCR beta chains were confirmed in vitro to be specific for cytomegalovirus antigens. A later analysis found that TCRs clustered in the first cohort also tended to co-occur in the approximately 120 validation repertoires, with approximately 93% of cluster scores above 0. The study gave a list of roughly 150 TCR beta chains associated with cytomegalovirus. Most TCR sequences were seen in very few donors, while some public TCRs were found in many individuals. Cytomegalovirus status was reported to be diagnosed by the classifier with high specificity and sensitivity in both the original and validation cohorts. It was suggested by the authors that the approach could potentially be generalized to other disease states and immunological phenotypes.

The receptor comes from a man aged 18 to 29 in good health and CMV-seropositive. The sequencing sample was made of PBMCs. The V gene is TRBV5-6 and the J gene is TRBJ2-7; TRBD2 agrees with 7 junctional bases. The CDR3 region has the sequence CASSTGLVSYEQYF. Read as DNA, the sequence is TGTGCCAGCAGCACAGGACTAGTCTCCTACGAGCAGTACTTC. The CDR3, completed at both ends by the reference TRBV5-6 and TRBJ2-7 genes, gives the full variable domain DAGVTQSPTHLIKTRGQQVTLRCSPKSGHDTVSWYQQALGQGPQFIFQYYEEEERQRGNFPDRFSGHQFPNYSSELNVNALLLGDSALYLCASSTGLVSYEQYFGPGTRLTVT.